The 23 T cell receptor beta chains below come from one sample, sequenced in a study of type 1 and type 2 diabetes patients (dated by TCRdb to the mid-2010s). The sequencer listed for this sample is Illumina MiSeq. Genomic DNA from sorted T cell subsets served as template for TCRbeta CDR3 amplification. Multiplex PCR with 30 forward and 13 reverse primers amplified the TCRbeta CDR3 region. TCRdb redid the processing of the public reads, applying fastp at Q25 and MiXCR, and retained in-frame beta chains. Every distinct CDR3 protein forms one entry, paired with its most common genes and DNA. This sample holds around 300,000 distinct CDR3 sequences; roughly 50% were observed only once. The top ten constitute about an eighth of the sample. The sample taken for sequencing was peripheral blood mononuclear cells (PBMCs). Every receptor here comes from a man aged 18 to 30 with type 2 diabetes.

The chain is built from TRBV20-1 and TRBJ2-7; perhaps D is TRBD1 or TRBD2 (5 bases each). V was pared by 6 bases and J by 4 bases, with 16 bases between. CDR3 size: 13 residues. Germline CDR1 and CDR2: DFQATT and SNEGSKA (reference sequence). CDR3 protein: CSAPRGAGYEQYF. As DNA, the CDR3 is TGCAGTGCCCCCCGAGGGGCGGGTTACGAGCAGTACTTC.

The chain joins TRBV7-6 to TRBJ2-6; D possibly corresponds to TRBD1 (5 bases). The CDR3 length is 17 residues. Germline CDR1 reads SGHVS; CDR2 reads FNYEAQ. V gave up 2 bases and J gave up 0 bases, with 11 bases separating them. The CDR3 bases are TGTGCCAGCAGCTTAAGTACAGGAGTCTCTGGGGCCAACGTCCTGACTTTC. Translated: CASSLSTGVSGANVLTF.

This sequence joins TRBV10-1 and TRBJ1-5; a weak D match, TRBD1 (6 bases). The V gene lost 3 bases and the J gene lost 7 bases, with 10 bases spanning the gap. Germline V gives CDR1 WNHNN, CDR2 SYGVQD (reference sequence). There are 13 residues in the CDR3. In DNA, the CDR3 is TGCGCCAGCAGTGATTACAGGGCACAGCCCCAGCATTTT. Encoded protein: CASSDYRAQPQHF.

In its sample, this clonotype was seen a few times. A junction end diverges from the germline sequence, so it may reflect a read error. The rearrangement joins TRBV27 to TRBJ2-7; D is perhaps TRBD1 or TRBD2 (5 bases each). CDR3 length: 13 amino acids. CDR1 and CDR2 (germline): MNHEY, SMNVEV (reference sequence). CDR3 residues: CATSDWGSDEQYF. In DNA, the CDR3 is TGTGCCACCAGTGATTGGGGGAGTGACGAGCAGTACTTC.

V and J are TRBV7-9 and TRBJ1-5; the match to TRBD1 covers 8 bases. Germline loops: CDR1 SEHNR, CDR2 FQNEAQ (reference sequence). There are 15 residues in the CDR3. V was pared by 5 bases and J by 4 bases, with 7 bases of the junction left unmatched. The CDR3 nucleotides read TGTGCCAGCAGCGAAACCGGGACAGGAAATCAGCCCCAGCATTTT. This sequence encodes CASSETGTGNQPQHF.

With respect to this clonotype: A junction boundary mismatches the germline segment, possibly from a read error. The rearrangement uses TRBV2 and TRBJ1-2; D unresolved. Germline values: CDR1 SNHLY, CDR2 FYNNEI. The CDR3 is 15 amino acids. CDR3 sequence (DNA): TGTGCCACCAGTGATCGAACAGCAACTAACTATGGCTACACCTTC. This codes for CATSDRTATNYGYTF.

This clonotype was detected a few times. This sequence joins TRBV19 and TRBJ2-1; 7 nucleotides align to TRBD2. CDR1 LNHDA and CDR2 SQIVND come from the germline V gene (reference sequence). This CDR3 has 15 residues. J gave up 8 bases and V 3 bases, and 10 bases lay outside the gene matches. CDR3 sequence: CASSIRDYPSDEQFF. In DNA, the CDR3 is TGTGCCAGTAGTATTAGGGACTATCCCTCGGATGAGCAGTTCTTC.

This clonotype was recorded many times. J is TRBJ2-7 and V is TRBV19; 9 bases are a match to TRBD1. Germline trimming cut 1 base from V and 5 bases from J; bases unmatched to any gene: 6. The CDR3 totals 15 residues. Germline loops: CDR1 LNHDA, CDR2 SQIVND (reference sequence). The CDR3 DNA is TGTGCCAGTAGTATAGGGGACAGGGCGTTGGACGAGCAGTACTTC. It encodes CASSIGDRALDEQYF.

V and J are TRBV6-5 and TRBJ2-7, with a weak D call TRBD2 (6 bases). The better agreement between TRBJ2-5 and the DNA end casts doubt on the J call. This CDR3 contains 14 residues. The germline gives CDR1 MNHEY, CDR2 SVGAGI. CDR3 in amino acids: CASSYFGGQETQYF. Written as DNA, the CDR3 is TGTGCCAGCAGTTACTTTGGGGGGCAAGAGACCCAGTACTTC.

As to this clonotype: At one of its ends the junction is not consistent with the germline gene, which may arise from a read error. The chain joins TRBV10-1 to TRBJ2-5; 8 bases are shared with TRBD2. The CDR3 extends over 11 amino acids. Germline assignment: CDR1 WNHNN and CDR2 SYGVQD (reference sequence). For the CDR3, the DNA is TGCGCCAGCGGCGGCGCGGGGGGTGTTTCCTTC. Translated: CASGGAGGVSF.

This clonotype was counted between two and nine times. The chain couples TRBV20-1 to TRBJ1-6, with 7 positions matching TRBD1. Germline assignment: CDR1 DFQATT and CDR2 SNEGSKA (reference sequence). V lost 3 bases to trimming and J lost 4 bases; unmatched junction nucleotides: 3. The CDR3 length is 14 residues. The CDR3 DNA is TGCAGTGCTAGGGCAGGGGGTTATAATTCACCCCTCCACTTT. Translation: CSARAGGYNSPLHF.

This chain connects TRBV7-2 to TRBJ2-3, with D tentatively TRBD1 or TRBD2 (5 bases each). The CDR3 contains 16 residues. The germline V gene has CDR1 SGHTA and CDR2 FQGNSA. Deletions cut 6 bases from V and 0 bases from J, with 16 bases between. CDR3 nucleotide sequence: TGTGCCAGCAGTTACCGGGACCCCGCTAGCACAGATACGCAGTATTTT. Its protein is CASSYRDPASTDTQYF.

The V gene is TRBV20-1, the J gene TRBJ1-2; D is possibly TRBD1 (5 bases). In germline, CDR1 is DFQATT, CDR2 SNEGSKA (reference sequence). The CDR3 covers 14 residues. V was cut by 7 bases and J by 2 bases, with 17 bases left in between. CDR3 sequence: CSGQGGGRNYGYTF. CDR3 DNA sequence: TGCAGTGGTCAGGGTGGGGGAAGAAACTATGGCTACACCTTC.

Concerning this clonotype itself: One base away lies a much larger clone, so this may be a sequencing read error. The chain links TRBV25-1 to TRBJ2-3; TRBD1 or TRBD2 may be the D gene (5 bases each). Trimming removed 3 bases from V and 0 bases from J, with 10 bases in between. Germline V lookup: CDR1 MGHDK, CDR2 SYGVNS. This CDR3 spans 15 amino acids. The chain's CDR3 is CASSDMGPSTDTQYF. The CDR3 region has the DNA TGTGCCAGCAGTGATATGGGACCTAGCACAGATACGCAGTATTTT.

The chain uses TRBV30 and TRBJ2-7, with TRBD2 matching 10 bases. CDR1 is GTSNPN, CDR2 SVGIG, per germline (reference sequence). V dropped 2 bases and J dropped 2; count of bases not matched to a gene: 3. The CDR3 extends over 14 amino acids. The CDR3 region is CAWSRSGGAYEQYF. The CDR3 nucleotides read TGTGCCTGGAGTAGGAGCGGGGGGGCCTACGAGCAGTACTTC. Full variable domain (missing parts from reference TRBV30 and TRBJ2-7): SQTIHQWPATLVQPVGSPLSLECTVEGTSNPNLYWYRQAAGRGLQLLFYSVGIGQISSEVPQNLSASRPQDRQFILSSKKLLLSDSGFYLCAWSRSGGAYEQYFGPGTRLTVT.

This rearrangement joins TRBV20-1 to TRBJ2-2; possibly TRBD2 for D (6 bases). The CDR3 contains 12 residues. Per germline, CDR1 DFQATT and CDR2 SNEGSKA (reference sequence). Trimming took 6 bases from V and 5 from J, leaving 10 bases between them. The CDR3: CSALATTGELFF. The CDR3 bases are TGCAGTGCCCTAGCGACTACCGGGGAGCTGTTTTTT.

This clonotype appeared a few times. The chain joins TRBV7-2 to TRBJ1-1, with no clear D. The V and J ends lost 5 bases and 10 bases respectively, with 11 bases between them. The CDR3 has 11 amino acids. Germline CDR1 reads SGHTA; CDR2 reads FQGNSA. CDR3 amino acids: CASSDPTGAFF. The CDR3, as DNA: TGTGCCAGCAGCGACCCGACCGGAGCTTTCTTT.

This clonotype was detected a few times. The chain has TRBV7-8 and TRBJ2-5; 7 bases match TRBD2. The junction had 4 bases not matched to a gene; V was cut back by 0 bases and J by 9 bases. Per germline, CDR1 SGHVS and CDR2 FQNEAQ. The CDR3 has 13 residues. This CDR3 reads CASSLAQGGAQYF. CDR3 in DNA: TGTGCCAGCAGCTTAGCCCAGGGAGGGGCCCAGTACTTC.

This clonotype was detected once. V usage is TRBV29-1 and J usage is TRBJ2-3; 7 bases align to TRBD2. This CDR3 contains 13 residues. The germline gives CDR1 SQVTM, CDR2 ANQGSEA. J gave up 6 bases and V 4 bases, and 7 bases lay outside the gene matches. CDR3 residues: CSVGLRLADTQYF. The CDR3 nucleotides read TGCAGCGTTGGATTAAGACTAGCCGATACGCAGTATTTT.

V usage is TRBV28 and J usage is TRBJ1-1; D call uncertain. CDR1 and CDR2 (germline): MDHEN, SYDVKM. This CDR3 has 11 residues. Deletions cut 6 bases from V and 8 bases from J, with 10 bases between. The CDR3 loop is CASSHPLEAFF. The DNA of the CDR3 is TGTGCCAGCAGCCATCCCCTGGAAGCTTTCTTT.

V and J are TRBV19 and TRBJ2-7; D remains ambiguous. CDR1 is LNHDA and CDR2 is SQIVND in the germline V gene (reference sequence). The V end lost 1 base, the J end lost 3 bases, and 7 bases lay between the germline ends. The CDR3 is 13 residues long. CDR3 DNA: TGTGCCAGTAGTATAGCGCGGAACTACGAGCAGTACTTC. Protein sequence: CASSIARNYEQYF.

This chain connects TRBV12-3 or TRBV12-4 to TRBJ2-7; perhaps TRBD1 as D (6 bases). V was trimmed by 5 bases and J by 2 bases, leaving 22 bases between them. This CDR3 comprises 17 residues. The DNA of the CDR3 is TGTGCCAGCAGTCCGCGCCTCCGGGACACCTTTACCTACGAGCAGTACTTC. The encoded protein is CASSPRLRDTFTYEQYF.

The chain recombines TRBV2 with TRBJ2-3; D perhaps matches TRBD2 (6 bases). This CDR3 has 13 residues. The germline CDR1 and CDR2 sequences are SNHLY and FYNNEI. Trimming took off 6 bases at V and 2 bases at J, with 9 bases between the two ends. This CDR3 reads CASRASVTDTQYF. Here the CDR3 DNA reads TGTGCCAGCAGGGCTAGCGTCACAGATACGCAGTATTTT.